What follows is one TCR beta chain and its context. No antigen is known for it. The data derive from a study of beta chain features in type 1 diabetes. Background on the study: Summed over all samples, the examined sorted cells came to 85 million to 140 million.

Notes on the study in general: Patients' naive, central memory and regulatory TCRB repertoires appeared more alike than those of healthy donors. Type 1 diabetes patients had moderately but significantly shorter TCRB CDR3s in all four CD4+ subsets.

There are 12 residues in the CDR3. Trimming pared 6 bases from V and 2 bases from J, leaving 7 bases between. Germline CDR1 LNHDA, CDR2 SQIVND (reference sequence). The entirety of the isolated RNA underwent reverse transcription, so expressed TCRB transcripts were sequenced. Mean read depth for naive, central memory and regulatory T cell samples was around 3.5 million reads. The data were produced by immunoSEQ multiplex PCR, yet TCRdb's version contains in-frame clones alone and is incomplete. Of around 150,000 clones in the sample, roughly 65% were seen once. The specimen was naive CD4+ T cells from blood. J is TRBJ2-5 and V is TRBV19; D is unresolved. The TCR sequence derives from a young man with type 1 diabetes. CDR3 in amino acids: CASSRPQETQYF. Here the CDR3 DNA reads TGTGCCAGTAGCCGGCCTCAAGAGACCCAGTACTTC.